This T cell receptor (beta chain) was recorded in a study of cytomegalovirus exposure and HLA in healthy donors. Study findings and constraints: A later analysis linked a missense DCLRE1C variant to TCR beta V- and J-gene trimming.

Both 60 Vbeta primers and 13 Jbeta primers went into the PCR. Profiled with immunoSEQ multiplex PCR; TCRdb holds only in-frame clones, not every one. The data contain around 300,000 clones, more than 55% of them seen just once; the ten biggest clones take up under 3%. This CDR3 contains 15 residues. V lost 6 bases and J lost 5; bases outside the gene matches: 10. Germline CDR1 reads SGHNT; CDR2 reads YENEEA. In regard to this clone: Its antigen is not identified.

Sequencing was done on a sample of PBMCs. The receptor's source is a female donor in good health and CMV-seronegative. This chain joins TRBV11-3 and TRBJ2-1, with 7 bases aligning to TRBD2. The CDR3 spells CASSFGGTTHNEQFF. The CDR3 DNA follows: TGTGCCAGCAGTTTCGGCGGGACTACCCACAATGAGCAGTTCTTC.